This TCR beta chain was identified during a study of blood T cell repertoires in COVID-19. Study in general: From the United States, Italy and Spain came samples of acute and convalescent COVID-19.

The CDR3 totals 16 residues. V was pared by 3 bases and J by 3 bases, with 19 bases between. Germline-derived CDR1 and CDR2 are SGDLS and YYNGEE. Per the original data handling: Quantification of nucleated cells was approximated via reference gene primer amplification. Sequencing was performed with immunoSEQ multiplex PCR; in TCRdb, only in-frame clones are kept and a portion is missing. V, J and clone size were drawn from that table, and D and trimming were deduced from the DNA. This table has more than 200,000 clones, about 89% appearing once. Participants had their cohort set by participant-reported clinical history. Cohort 3 recovery required two negative PCRs, clearance, or symptom resolution.

This sequence originates from a woman in her 30s who had recovered from COVID-19. The genes are TRBV9 and TRBJ2-7; possibly TRBD2 for D (8 bases). Material: PBMCs or T cells enriched from blood (not recorded which). CDR3 protein: CASSDSGDSPFYEQYF. The CDR3 DNA reads as TGTGCCAGCAGCGATAGCGGGGACAGCCCGTTCTACGAGCAGTACTTC.